These 27 T cell receptor beta chains came from one sample sequenced in a study of OX40 agonist ivuxolimab in advanced cancers. Libraries were built with the immunoSEQ multiplex PCR assay. The immuneACCESS repertoire file appears here via TCRdb, limited to in-frame rearrangements. These files lack a portion of the clones; in checked studies, under half of the deficit traces to unresolved V genes, and the cause of the others is not known. The sample table shows 70,000 or so clones, and 86% are seen once. The top ten clones comprise approximately 8% of the sample. Source: CD4+ or CD8+ T cells sorted from blood, taken in a trial of the OX40 agonist ivuxolimab. The receptors were sampled from an adult with an advanced solid tumor such as melanoma, head and neck, liver or kidney cancer.

This sequence joins TRBV27 and TRBJ2-7; 7 positions agree with TRBD1. The CDR3 sequence is 17 residues long. Trimming removed 1 base from V and 3 bases from J; junction bases left unmatched: 12. Germline loops: CDR1 MNHEY, CDR2 SMNVEV (reference sequence). The CDR3 reads CASSLLGTGAMVYEQYF. CDR3 bases: TGTGCCAGCAGTTTATTGGGTACAGGGGCGATGGTCTACGAGCAGTACTTC.

The chain has TRBV6-1 and TRBJ2-7; D assignment may be TRBD1 or TRBD2 (5 bases each). The V end lost 8 bases, the J end lost 1 base, and 18 bases lay between the germline ends. This CDR3 has 15 amino acids. Per the germline V gene, CDR1 is MNHNS and CDR2 is SASEGT. CDR3 in DNA: TGTGCCAGCCGCCTCGGGATGGGACCTTCCTACGAGCAGTACTTC. This sequence encodes CASRLGMGPSYEQYF.

The J gene is TRBJ2-7, the V gene TRBV28; D may be TRBD2 (6 bases). The V gene lost 2 bases and the J gene lost 3 bases, with 14 bases spanning the gap. The V gene's germline CDR1 is MDHEN and CDR2 SYDVKM. This CDR3 contains 15 residues. CDR3 protein: CASSLPGLTLYEQYF. The CDR3, as DNA: TGTGCCAGCAGTTTACCGGGACTCACCCTCTACGAGCAGTACTTC.

This rearrangement joins TRBV7-8 to TRBJ1-2; 11 positions agree with TRBD1. V shed 3 bases, J shed 8 bases, and the junction held 11 bases outside the gene matches. CDR1 is SGHVS and CDR2 is FQNEAQ in the germline V gene. This CDR3 has 16 amino acids. CDR3: CASSFSGTGGSGGYTF. The CDR3 region has the DNA TGTGCCAGCAGCTTTTCCGGGACAGGGGGGTCCGGCGGCTACACCTTC.

V usage is TRBV28 and J usage is TRBJ1-2, with 7 positions matching TRBD1. Germline CDR1 MDHEN, CDR2 SYDVKM. Losses at the gene ends were 5 bases for V and 0 bases for J; bases not matched to a gene: 6. CDR3 length: 15 residues. The CDR3 DNA reads as TGTGCCAGCAGTCAGACAGGGAGGGCTAACTATGGCTACACCTTC. Translation: CASSQTGRANYGYTF.

This sequence joins TRBV4-2 and TRBJ1-2; a weak D match, TRBD1 (5 bases). The CDR3 is 14 residues long. The V and J ends lost 5 bases and 3 bases respectively, with 13 bases between them. Germline V gives CDR1 LGHNA, CDR2 YNFKEQ. This chain's CDR3 is CASSSQDAYYGYTF. As DNA, the CDR3 is TGTGCCAGCAGCTCACAGGATGCTTACTATGGCTACACCTTC.

V gene TRBV27 combines with J gene TRBJ1-6; tentatively, D is TRBD1 (6 bases). The CDR3 is made up of 16 amino acids. Trimming removed 3 bases at V and 5 bases at J, with 14 bases between. From germline, CDR1 is MNHEY and CDR2 SMNVEV (reference sequence). The CDR3 DNA reads as TGTGCCAGCAGTTTGTCCCGGGGACAACATAATTCACCCCTCCACTTT. Protein: CASSLSRGQHNSPLHF.

This clone was counted ten times or more. This chain links TRBV11-2 with TRBJ2-7; 7 bases are shared with TRBD1. The CDR3 contains 15 residues. The germline V gene encodes CDR1 SGHAT and CDR2 FQNNGV. The J segment lost 3 bases and the V segment lost 3 bases, leaving 8 bases of the junction unmatched. CDR3 coding DNA: TGTGCCAGCAGCTTGGCCGGACAGGCTAACTACGAGCAGTACTTC. Translating it yields CASSLAGQANYEQYF.

The V and J genes are TRBV7-2 and TRBJ1-1, with 7 bases that match TRBD1. Trimming took 5 bases from V and 0 from J; bases not matched to a gene: 6. The CDR3 is 15 residues long. The germline V gene encodes CDR1 SGHTA and CDR2 FQGNSA. The CDR3 loop is CASSARTGLNTEAFF. As DNA, the CDR3 is TGTGCCAGCAGCGCCAGGACAGGCTTGAACACTGAAGCTTTCTTT.

The chain is built from TRBV6-5 and TRBJ1-1; D gene ambiguous. Germline-derived CDR1 and CDR2 are MNHEY and SVGAGI. This CDR3 is built from 12 residues. Trimming pared 0 bases from V and 7 bases from J, leaving 6 bases between. The CDR3 nucleotides read TGTGCCAGCAGTTACTCAGCGGATGAAGCTTTCTTT. Protein: CASSYSADEAFF.

The gene calls are TRBV7-2 and TRBJ2-7; D is unresolved. CDR3 length: 13 amino acids. Trimming cost V 1 base and J 4 bases, with 8 bases left between them. Germline CDR1 reads SGHTA; CDR2 reads FQGNSA. The CDR3 bases are TGTGCCAGCAGCTTAGTGTCGGGTTACGAGCAGTACTTC. Translating it yields CASSLVSGYEQYF.

This chain connects TRBV4-3 to TRBJ2-2; 8 nucleotides align to TRBD1. The J segment lost 5 bases and the V segment lost 1 base, leaving 3 bases of the junction unmatched. CDR1 and CDR2 (germline): LGHNA, YSLEER. This CDR3 comprises 15 residues. CDR3 sequence reads: CASSQGTGRTGELFF. The CDR3 nucleotides are TGCGCCAGCAGCCAAGGGACAGGGAGAACCGGGGAGCTGTTTTTT.

This clone was picked up a small number of times. The same CDR3 arises from other DNA sequences in this sample as well. The J gene is TRBJ2-1, the V gene TRBV4-1, with no clear D. The V gene's germline CDR1 is MGHRA and CDR2 YSYEKL. V lost 1 base and J 0 bases, leaving 10 bases between the germline ends. The CDR3 sequence is 16 residues long. The CDR3 nucleotides are TGCGCCAGCAGCCAAGTAGACATAATCTCCTACAATGAGCAGTTCTTC. Residues: CASSQVDIISYNEQFF.

This clone was detected only once. This chain uses TRBV6-4 with TRBJ2-5, with TRBD2 matching 10 bases. Germline CDR1 and CDR2: MRHNA and SNTAGT. This CDR3 is built from 15 residues. Trimming removed 6 bases from V and 4 bases from J; junction bases left unmatched: 8. The CDR3 sequence: CASSRTSGGGETQYF. CDR3 bases: TGTGCCAGCAGCCGGACTAGCGGAGGGGGAGAGACCCAGTACTTC.

V gene TRBV5-5 combines with J gene TRBJ1-2, with D possibly TRBD1 on 5 matching bases. The CDR3 consists of 12 residues. The V gene lost 0 bases and the J gene lost 8 bases, with 8 bases spanning the gap. From germline, CDR1 is SGHKS and CDR2 YYEKEE (reference sequence). The CDR3 here is CASSLVGGGYTF. Written as DNA, the CDR3 is TGTGCCAGCAGCTTGGTGGGGGGAGGCTACACCTTC.

The chain joins TRBV6-5 to TRBJ2-7; 10 nucleotides line up with TRBD1. After removal of 8 bases from V and 4 bases from J, the junction contained 11 bases not matched to a gene. Germline CDR1 and CDR2: MNHEY and SVGAGI. The length of the CDR3 is 15 residues. CDR3 nucleotides: TGTGCCAGCCTCTTTCGACAGGGGGCAAAATACGAGCAGTACTTC. It encodes CASLFRQGAKYEQYF.

The chain joins TRBV2 to TRBJ1-2; D is undetermined. This CDR3 is built from 11 residues. Trimming took off 4 bases at V and 7 bases at J, with 7 bases between the two ends. CDR1 and CDR2 from the germline V gene are SNHLY and FYNNEI. The CDR3 spells CASSVIGGYTF. CDR3 DNA sequence: TGTGCCAGCAGTGTAATAGGTGGCTACACCTTC.

J is TRBJ2-7 and V is TRBV6-5; D unclear. V lost 5 bases to trimming and J lost 7 bases, with 12 bases between them. CDR1 MNHEY and CDR2 SVGAGI come from the germline V gene. The CDR3 sequence is 12 residues long. CDR3 residues: CASSPRVWEQYF. The CDR3 nucleotides read TGTGCCAGCAGTCCCCGGGTTTGGGAGCAGTACTTC.

The chain recombines TRBV28 with TRBJ1-2; TRBD1 might be the D (5 bases). The germline gives CDR1 MDHEN, CDR2 SYDVKM. Trimming cost V 5 bases and J 7 bases, with 11 bases left between them. This CDR3 contains 12 residues. The CDR3 nucleotides are TGTGCCAGCAGTCAAGGGGTAGGTGGCTACACCTTC. Residues: CASSQGVGGYTF.

The chain uses TRBV6-6 and TRBJ2-1; D gene ambiguous. The CDR3 extends over 16 amino acids. V lost 5 bases to trimming and J lost 2 bases, with 16 bases between them. Per germline, CDR1 MNHNY and CDR2 SVGAGI (reference sequence). The CDR3 sequence: CASSPRQLTAYNEQFF. CDR3 nucleotides: TGTGCCAGCAGTCCCCGGCAGCTCACTGCCTACAATGAGCAGTTCTTC.

The V and J genes are TRBV2 and TRBJ2-2; the D gene is possibly TRBD1 (6 bases). The CDR3 sequence is 13 residues long. Germline lookup yields CDR1 SNHLY and CDR2 FYNNEI. The ends were cut back, 8 bases at V and 5 bases at J, with 12 bases in the middle. In DNA form, the CDR3 reads TGTGCCAGCTTGGGGGCGAGAACCGGGGAGCTGTTTTTT. Translation gives CASLGARTGELFF.

The chain is built from TRBV7-2 and TRBJ2-6, with 11 bases matching TRBD2. The CDR3 spans 18 residues. Unmatched junction bases numbered 5, after V lost 4 bases and J lost 0 bases. The germline V gene encodes CDR1 SGHTA and CDR2 FQGNSA. The DNA of the CDR3 is TGTGCCAGCAGCTACCAGGGACTAGCGGCCTCTGGGGCCAACGTCCTGACTTTC. Its translation: CASSYQGLAASGANVLTF. Full variable domain (remainder filled in from reference TRBV7-2 and TRBJ2-6): GAGVSQSPSNKVTEKGKDVELRCDPISGHTALYWYRQSLGQGLEFLIYFQGNSAPDKSGLPSDRFSAERTGGSVSTLTIQRTQQEDSAVYLCASSYQGLAASGANVLTFGAGSRLTVL.

V usage is TRBV5-1 and J usage is TRBJ1-6; D is possibly TRBD1 (5 bases). CDR1 is SGHRS, CDR2 YFSETQ, per germline. Between the trimmed V and J ends, which lost 1 base and 14 bases, there was a span of 16 bases. This CDR3 is built from 14 residues. The CDR3 DNA is TGCGCCAGCAGCTTGACCGGGACTTGGAGCTCCCTCCACTTT. Translated, it gives CASSLTGTWSSLHF.

CDR3 sequence: CASNKGQGTGNTIYF. CDR3 coding DNA: TGTGCCAGCAACAAAGGACAGGGCACTGGAAACACCATATATTTT. V and J are TRBV6-1 and TRBJ1-3, with 8 bases aligning to TRBD1. CDR1 and CDR2 from the germline V gene are MNHNS and SASEGT. With V trimmed by 7 bases and J by 2 bases, 7 bases remained unmatched. CDR3 length equals 15 residues.

This clone was counted only a few times. The genes are TRBV15 and TRBJ2-1, with 7 bases aligning to TRBD1. The V gene end was trimmed by 3 bases and the J gene end by 7 bases; junction bases not matched to a gene: 15. The CDR3 covers 17 residues. Germline CDR1 LNHNV, CDR2 YYDKDF (reference sequence). The CDR3 region has the DNA TGTGCCACCAGCAGGCGTCGGGACAGCCCGATTGGTAATGAGCAGTTCTTC. Its translation: CATSRRRDSPIGNEQFF. The entire variable domain, with the rest obtained from reference TRBV15 and TRBJ2-1, is as follows: DAMVIQNPRYQVTQFGKPVTLSCSQTLNHNVMYWYQQKSSQAPKLLFHYYDKDFNNEADTPDNFQSRRPNTSFCFLDIRSPGLGDTAMYLCATSRRRDSPIGNEQFFGPGTRLTVL.

This chain uses TRBV11-1 with TRBJ2-7; D unclear. V dropped 0 bases and J dropped 4 bases, with 4 bases sitting between them. This CDR3 is 12 amino acids long. Germline V lookup: CDR1 SGHAT, CDR2 FQDESV (reference sequence). CDR3 DNA sequence: TGTGCCAGCAGCTTAGCAGGGTACGAGCAGTACTTC. Translation: CASSLAGYEQYF.

This clone was detected once. The rearrangement joins TRBV19 to TRBJ2-1; the match to TRBD2 covers 12 bases. In germline, CDR1 is LNHDA, CDR2 SQIVND (reference sequence). V shed 2 bases, J shed 7 bases, and the junction held 3 bases outside the gene matches. CDR3 size: 15 residues. CDR3 DNA: TGTGCCAGTAGTATACTAGCGGGAGGGTGGAATGAGCAGTTCTTC. It is translated as CASSILAGGWNEQFF.